These T cell receptor beta chains were read from a single sample in a study of radiotherapy plus CTLA-4 blockade in lung cancer. Data came from immunoSEQ multiplex PCR; TCRdb stores just in-frame clones and leaves some out. Here the sample spans just over 60,000 clones, approximately 80% being singletons. The sequencing here drew on peripheral blood, taken from a patient treated with radiotherapy plus ipilimumab. These receptors were obtained from a human donor with non-small cell lung cancer who had a complete response to radiotherapy plus ipilimumab. CDR3s leave out the opening cysteine and the closing phenylalanine or tryptophan. D genes are given only for firm matches.

j_gene | d_gene | v_gene | CDR3aa
TRBJ1-1 | NA | TRBV7-9 | ASSPERVITEAF
TRBJ2-6 | NA | TRBV5-6 | ASNPGGTSSGANVLT
TRBJ1-3 | NA | TRBV2 | ASSERQQNTIY
TRBJ2-1 | TRBD2 | TRBV11-3 | ASSPEWRGGYNEQF
TRBJ2-3 | TRBD2 | TRBV2 | ASHYRTSISDTQY
TRBJ2-3 | NA | TRBV30 | AWGPRTRGGQTDTQY
TRBJ2-1 | NA | TRBV27 | ASSLQVSSYNEQF
TRBJ2-5 | TRBD1 | TRBV27 | ASSSRDSEILTQY
TRBJ2-1 | TRBD2 | TRBV18 | ASSGVAGGPVNEQF
TRBJ1-1 | NA | TRBV5-1 | ASSLGNREKRAF
TRBJ1-3 | NA | TRBV9 | ASSVDGRVGALSGNTIY
TRBJ1-6 | NA | TRBV5-1 | ASSLASSSYNSPLH
TRBJ2-5 | TRBD1 | TRBV7-9 | ASSLLDREETQY
TRBJ1-5 | NA | TRBV2 | ASSRASGYLSNQPQH
TRBJ2-1 | TRBD2 | TRBV2 | ASRAGTSGLSSYNEQF
TRBJ2-2 | TRBD2 | TRBV2 | ASSLAGVGTGELF
TRBJ2-1 | TRBD2 | TRBV9 | ASSTTGTSGSRAYNEQF
TRBJ1-1 | NA | TRBV6-1 | ASIGRGTEAF
TRBJ1-1 | NA | TRBV2 | ASSRMDTEAF
TRBJ2-7 | NA | TRBV2 | ASSGYEQY
TRBJ2-3 | NA | TRBV11-3 | ASSLGTTTSTDTQY
TRBJ1-1 | NA | TRBV11-2 | ASSLATGQGVMNTEAF
TRBJ2-7 | NA | TRBV14 | ASSGTAYEQY
TRBJ2-3 | NA | TRBV30 | AWRTVSSTDTQY
TRBJ1-4 | NA | TRBV19 | ASSIRPTTREDEKLF
TRBJ2-2 | NA | TRBV6-6 | ASSYSNGRTGELF
TRBJ2-1 | NA | TRBV10-1 | ASSPRAGGNEQF
TRBJ1-5 | NA | TRBV11-2 | ASSEGGFNQPQH
TRBJ2-3 | NA | TRBV10-2 | ASSDNQASTDTQY
TRBJ2-1 | TRBD1 | TRBV5-1 | ASSSRTGGNEQF
TRBJ1-2 | TRBD1 | TRBV25-1 | ASRRTGVYGYT
TRBJ2-2 | NA | TRBV11-3 | ASSLGEYTGELF
TRBJ2-1 | NA | TRBV18 | ASSPQGGRSYNEQF
TRBJ2-3 | TRBD2 | TRBV10-3 | AISEAGGRDTQY
TRBJ2-2 | NA | TRBV14 | ASSPRLLANTGELF
TRBJ2-2 | NA | TRBV7-2 | ASSPTSRGTGELF
TRBJ1-5 | TRBD1 | TRBV7-8 | ASSLEATGYRGYSNQPQH
TRBJ1-3 | NA | TRBV5-4 | ASSLWASSGNTIY
TRBJ2-1 | NA | TRBV7-9 | ASSTTEGQF
TRBJ2-7 | TRBD2 | TRBV7-6 | ASSLMGGGSSSYEQY
TRBJ2-5 | TRBD2 | TRBV5-1 | ASSLGRTSGAQETQY
TRBJ2-5 | NA | TRBV7-9 | ASSFGRNQETQY
TRBJ2-1 | TRBD2 | TRBV27 | ASSFGTSGRGEQF
TRBJ1-5 | NA | TRBV30 | AWNRVNNQPQH
TRBJ1-2 | NA | TRBV7-8 | ASSLAFGQSYGYT
TRBJ2-1 | NA | TRBV6-5 | ASSYSEAGPYNEQF
TRBJ2-7 | NA | TRBV5-1 | ASSLNGRNYEQY
TRBJ2-1 | TRBD1 | TRBV9 | ASSATGTGNYNEQF
TRBJ1-2 | TRBD1 | TRBV19 | ASSIGRGSLSGGYT
TRBJ2-5 | NA | TRBV7-6 | ASSQHTGQQETQY
TRBJ2-1 | TRBD2 | TRBV2 | ASSEELAVYDEQF
TRBJ2-5 | NA | TRBV10-3 | AISESWGEETQY
TRBJ2-1 | NA | TRBV7-2 | ASSLNSRDNEQF
TRBJ2-7 | TRBD1 | TRBV6-6 | ASSDRTGISYEQY
TRBJ1-1 | NA | TRBV12-5 | ASGLRNTEAF
TRBJ1-1 | NA | TRBV5-1 | ASSLVGDPGAF
TRBJ2-3 | TRBD1 | TRBV6-1 | ASGQGAVADTQY